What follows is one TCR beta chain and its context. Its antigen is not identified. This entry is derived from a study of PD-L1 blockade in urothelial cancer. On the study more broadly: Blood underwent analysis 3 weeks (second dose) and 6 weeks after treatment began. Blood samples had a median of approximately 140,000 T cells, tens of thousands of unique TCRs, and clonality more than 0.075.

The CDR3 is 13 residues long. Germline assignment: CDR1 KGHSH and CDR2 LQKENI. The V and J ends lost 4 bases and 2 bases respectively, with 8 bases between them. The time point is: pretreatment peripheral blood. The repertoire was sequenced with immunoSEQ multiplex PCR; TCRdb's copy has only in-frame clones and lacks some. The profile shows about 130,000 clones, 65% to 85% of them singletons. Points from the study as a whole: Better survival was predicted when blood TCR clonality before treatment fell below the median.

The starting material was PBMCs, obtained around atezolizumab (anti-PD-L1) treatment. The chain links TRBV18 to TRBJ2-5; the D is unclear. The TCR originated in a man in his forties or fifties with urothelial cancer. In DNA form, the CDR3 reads TGTGCCAGCTCACAGACACCACAAGAGACCCAGTACTTC. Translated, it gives CASSQTPQETQYF.